The 5 T cell receptor beta chains below were found in one sample sequenced in a study of CD4 T cells in relation to SARS-CoV-2 and coronaviruses. Sequencing was performed with immunoSEQ multiplex PCR; in TCRdb, only in-frame clones are kept and a portion is missing. The sample shows about 38,000 clones, roughly 84% of them seen only once. Their antigens remain unidentified. Input material: naive CD4+ T cells from PBMCs, cultured in vitro. Subset: naive CD4+ T cells isolated by negative enrichment. These receptors originate from an adult with COVID-19.

The chain is built from TRBV12-3 or TRBV12-4 and TRBJ1-5; D not certain. V shed 1 base and J shed 6 bases, with 1 base lying between them. This CDR3 region has 11 residues. The CDR3 DNA is TGTGCCAGCAGTTTAGGTCAGCCCCAGCATTTT. This gives the protein CASSLGQPQHF.

CDR3 sequence reads: CASSLGASRGVGYEQYF. The CDR3, as DNA: TGTGCCAGCAGCTTAGGGGCGTCGAGGGGGGTTGGCTACGAGCAGTACTTC. The chain employs TRBV11-2 and TRBJ2-7; D is possibly TRBD1 or TRBD2 (6 bases each). Trimming shortened V by 1 base and J by 3 bases, and 19 bases separated the two germline ends. This CDR3 has 17 residues. Per germline, CDR1 SGHAT and CDR2 FQNNGV.

This clone was seen a handful of times. The rearrangement uses TRBV5-4 and TRBJ2-5, with D maybe TRBD1 (6 bases). The germline CDR1 and CDR2 sequences are SGHNT and YYREEE (reference sequence). Trimming pared 1 base from V and 5 bases from J, leaving 12 bases between. This CDR3 comprises 14 residues. The CDR3 region is CASSLQGNMETQYF. As DNA, the CDR3 is TGTGCCAGCAGCTTGCAGGGGAACATGGAGACCCAGTACTTC.

The rearrangement uses TRBV5-4 and TRBJ2-7; D may correspond to TRBD1 or TRBD2 (6 bases each). V lost 4 bases, J lost 3 bases, and 17 bases lay in between. Germline V gives CDR1 SGHNT, CDR2 YYREEE (reference sequence). The CDR3 is 15 residues long. CDR3 sequence: CASSPQRAGDYEQYF. CDR3 DNA: TGTGCCAGCAGCCCTCAGCGGGCAGGGGACTACGAGCAGTACTTC.

The rearrangement uses TRBV4-1 and TRBJ1-1; D gene unclear. Germline CDR1 reads MGHRA; CDR2 reads YSYEKL. Deletions cut 1 base from V and 5 bases from J, with 14 bases between. The CDR3 runs to 15 residues. The CDR3 sequence is CASSQVRRGATEAFF. As DNA, the CDR3 is TGCGCCAGCAGCCAAGTCCGAAGAGGCGCGACTGAAGCTTTCTTT.